The rows below give T cell receptor beta chains drawn from one sample of a study of identifying expanded T cells in peripheral blood. Assay: immunoSEQ multiplex PCR; the TCRdb copy retains only in-frame clones and omits some. Of about 100,000 clones in the sample, approximately 89% were seen once. Sequenced: blood. Source of these receptors: a person aged 18 to 75 in good health. Both conserved end residues are part of each CDR3. The order of the fields is clone size, J gene, D gene, V gene, CDR3 DNA, CDR3 protein. A D gene is named only where the DNA matches it firmly. Only part of the rows carry a size: once, few, many, or a class if the clone is expanded.

>NA|TRBJ2-7|NA|TRBV4-2
TGTGCCAGCAGCCAAAGAAGGGGTCCGACATACGAGCAGTACTTC
CASSQRRGPTYEQYF
>NA|TRBJ2-5|TRBD1|TRBV30
TGTGCCTGGAGTGTACAGGGGGCAAAGACCCAGTACTTC
CAWSVQGAKTQYF
>NA|TRBJ2-7|TRBD2|TRBV7-6
TGTGCCAGCAGCAGGGGACTAGCGGGAGTATACGAGCAGTACTTC
CASSRGLAGVYEQYF
>NA|TRBJ1-1|TRBD1|TRBV5-1
TGCGCCAGCAGCTCGGGACAGCCGAACACTGAAGCTTTCTTT
CASSSGQPNTEAFF
>NA|TRBJ1-3|NA|TRBV7-9
TGTGCCAGCAGCGATACCTCTGGAAACACCATATATTTT
CASSDTSGNTIYF
>NA|TRBJ2-1|TRBD1|TRBV6-5
TGTGCCAGCAGACCACCCGGACAGGGTGGGGAGCAGTTCTTC
CASRPPGQGGEQFF
>NA|TRBJ1-4|NA|TRBV5-1
TGCGCCAGCAGCGGCCGTGGCGTATCGGAAGAAAAACTGTTTTTT
CASSGRGVSEEKLFF
>NA|TRBJ1-4|TRBD1|TRBV6-6
TGTGCCAGCAGTTACGGACAGGGGAACGCTAATGAAAAACTGTTTTTT
CASSYGQGNANEKLFF
>few|TRBJ1-1|NA|TRBV7-2
TGTGCCAGCAGCTTCGGGCCCTGGATGAACACTGAAGCTTTCTTT
CASSFGPWMNTEAFF
>NA|TRBJ2-4|NA|TRBV25-1
TGTGCCAGCAGTGAAAAGGGAGGAATTCAGTACTTC
CASSEKGGIQYF
>NA|TRBJ1-1|NA|TRBV9
TGTGCCAGCAGCGTAGAGAGTCGAGGGGTGGGTGAAGCTTTCTTT
CASSVESRGVGEAFF
>NA|TRBJ2-5|NA|TRBV5-1
TGCGCCAGCAGGGACAGTCCGACCAACTTCTACCAAGAGACCCAGTACTTC
CASRDSPTNFYQETQYF
>NA|TRBJ1-1|NA|TRBV25-1
TGTGCCAGCAGTGAATCTAGGGGGGGACGGTCTGAAGCTTTCTTT
CASSESRGGRSEAFF
>NA|TRBJ1-5|NA|TRBV6-6
TGTGCCAGCAGGACCCCAGGTAATAGCAATCAGCCCCAGCATTTT
CASRTPGNSNQPQHF
>NA|TRBJ1-1|NA|TRBV10-3
TGTGCCATCAGTGAGTCGACCGGGAACACTGAAGCTTTCTTT
CAISESTGNTEAFF
>NA|TRBJ2-5|NA|TRBV28
TGTGCCAGCAGTTCCCGGTGGCGGGGAGAGACCCAGTACTTC
CASSSRWRGETQYF
>NA|TRBJ2-1|NA|TRBV5-1
TGCGCCAGCAGCTTGGGGTCGGGAGCCGGGTCCGGTGAGCAGTTCTTC
CASSLGSGAGSGEQFF
>once|TRBJ2-3|NA|TRBV19
TGTGCCAGTAGGCAGGGGAGCACAGATACGCAGTATTTT
CASRQGSTDTQYF
>once|TRBJ2-3|NA|TRBV5-1
TGCGCCAGCAGCTTCGAAGCAGCCTCTAGCACAGATACGCAGTATTTT
CASSFEAASSTDTQYF
>few|TRBJ2-3|NA|TRBV5-4
TGTGCCAGCAGCACTAATAGCCTCACAGATACGCAGTATTTT
CASSTNSLTDTQYF
>NA|TRBJ2-3|NA|TRBV27
TGTGCCAGCAGTCTAGGGACAATAAGCACAGATACGCAGTATTTT
CASSLGTISTDTQYF
>NA|TRBJ2-7|NA|TRBV25-1
TGTGCCAGCAGCAAGAACTACGAGCAGTACTTC
CASSKNYEQYF
>many|TRBJ2-2|TRBD2|TRBV30
TGTGCCTGGAGTGGATTAGCGGGATACACCGGGGAGCTGTTTTTT
CAWSGLAGYTGELFF
>NA|TRBJ2-1|NA|TRBV10-1
TGCGCCAGCAGTCTAGGGACCAATGAGCAGTTCTTC
CASSLGTNEQFF
>NA|TRBJ2-7|TRBD2|TRBV6-1
TGTGCCAGCAGTGTACTAGCGGGGGGCTCCTACGAGCAGTACTTC
CASSVLAGGSYEQYF
>once|TRBJ2-1|TRBD2|TRBV7-6
TGTGCCAGCAGCTTAGCTAGCGGGAGTTTTAATGAGCAGTTCTTC
CASSLASGSFNEQFF
>NA|TRBJ2-7|TRBD2|TRBV9
TGTGCCAGCAGCGTGGAATACGGGACTAATTCCTACGAGCAGTACTTC
CASSVEYGTNSYEQYF
>NA|TRBJ2-2|TRBD2|TRBV28
TGTGCCAGCAGTCAACTAGCGGGAGCTGGTAGCGGGGAGCTGTTTTTT
CASSQLAGAGSGELFF
>NA|TRBJ2-1|TRBD2|TRBV6-5
TGTGCCAGCAGTGGCAGCGGGGGGGCCTACAATGAGCAGTTCTTC
CASSGSGGAYNEQFF
>once|TRBJ1-4|TRBD1|TRBV25-1
TGTGCCAGCAGTGAATGGTGGGGGACAGGGTCTGAAAAACTGTTTTTT
CASSEWWGTGSEKLFF
>few|TRBJ1-6|NA|TRBV4-1
TGCGCCAGCAGTAAGGGGGACAATTCACCCCTCCACTTT
CASSKGDNSPLHF
>NA|TRBJ2-1|TRBD2|TRBV27
TGTGCCAGTTCACTAGCGGGAGCTTTCTATGAGCAGTTCTTC
CASSLAGAFYEQFF
>NA|TRBJ1-1|TRBD1|TRBV10-3
TGTGCCATCAGTGAGGCATTGGACAGGGAAGCTTTCTTT
CAISEALDREAFF
>NA|TRBJ2-6|NA|TRBV10-3
TGTGCCATCAGTGACTTAGCTGGGGCCAACGTCCTGACTTTC
CAISDLAGANVLTF
>NA|TRBJ1-1|NA|TRBV27
TGTGCCAGCACCGCACGGGAGGCTAGGGGATCCTCTGAAGCTTTCTTT
CASTAREARGSSEAFF
>NA|TRBJ2-1|NA|TRBV5-4
TGTGCCAGCAGCTTAAGAACTAGTCGGGGCAATGAGCAGTTCTTC
CASSLRTSRGNEQFF
>NA|TRBJ2-1|TRBD1|TRBV2
TGTGCCAGCAGTAGGGACGGACAGGGTATCGATGAGCAGTTCTTC
CASSRDGQGIDEQFF
>NA|TRBJ1-3|TRBD1|TRBV6-1
TGTGCCAGCAGTAGAACAGGGGTAGATGGAAACACCATATATTTT
CASSRTGVDGNTIYF
>NA|TRBJ2-4|NA|TRBV18
TGTGCCAGCTCACGATACGGGAAGAGGGCCAAAAACATTCAGTACTTC
CASSRYGKRAKNIQYF